The rows below give T cell receptor beta chains drawn from one sample of a study of pediatric ulcerative colitis. Repertoires were generated with immunoSEQ multiplex PCR, while TCRdb's copy carries only in-frame clones and drops some. The sample includes about 60,000 clones, 87% of them seen just once. The sample was blood. The source of these receptors is a boy under 18 who was a control in a study of pediatric ulcerative colitis. Each CDR3 is given with its conserved first and last residue. A D gene is named only where the DNA matches it firmly. Clone sizes are given selectively: once, few, many, or a class where the clone is expanded.

CDR3 DNA,CDR3 protein,D gene,J gene,V gene,clone size
TGTGCCAGCAGTGGCCCAGGACTAGCGGGATACAATGAGCAGTTCTTC,CASSGPGLAGYNEQFF,TRBD2,TRBJ2-1,TRBV2,.
TGTGCCAGCAGTGGGTCAGGGCGAGATGTCTCCACAGATACGCAGTATTTT,CASSGSGRDVSTDTQYF,.,TRBJ2-3,TRBV6-4,.
TGTGCCAGCAGTTTTAGGCAGGGAATCAACCCGAACACTGAAGCTTTCTTT,CASSFRQGINPNTEAFF,.,TRBJ1-1,TRBV27,.
TGTGCCAGCAGCCCGTGGGGACACATGAACACTGAAGCTTTCTTT,CASSPWGHMNTEAFF,.,TRBJ1-1,TRBV9,.
TGTGCCTGGAGTGCCGGGACAGGGGGGGATGAGCAGTTCTTC,CAWSAGTGGDEQFF,TRBD1,TRBJ2-1,TRBV30,.
TGCGCCAGCAGCCTAAGCCCTCTTAGGACAGGGATTCCCGGGGAGCTGTTTTTT,CASSLSPLRTGIPGELFF,TRBD1,TRBJ2-2,TRBV5-1,.
TGCGCCAGCAGCCAAGTTAGCGGGGGGTACAATGAGCAGTTCTTC,CASSQVSGGYNEQFF,TRBD2,TRBJ2-1,TRBV4-1,.
TGTGCCAGTAGTATTGGGGCAGCTACCCTGAATGAGCAGTTCTTC,CASSIGAATLNEQFF,.,TRBJ2-1,TRBV19,.
TGTGCCAGCAGCCCTATCGGGGACAGGGTTTTTTACGAGCAGTACTTC,CASSPIGDRVFYEQYF,TRBD1,TRBJ2-7,TRBV5-8,.
TGCAGCGTTGAAGATGAGGGGGCCGAGCAGTACTTC,CSVEDEGAEQYF,TRBD1,TRBJ2-7,TRBV29-1,.
TGTGCCAGCAGTGAGTTCCGAGGACAGGCTAGCAATCAGCCCCAGCATTTT,CASSEFRGQASNQPQHF,TRBD1,TRBJ1-5,TRBV2,.
TGTGCCAGCAGCCGACCGGGACAGGGGGGCAATGAGCAGTTCTTC,CASSRPGQGGNEQFF,TRBD1,TRBJ2-1,TRBV4-2,.
TGTGCCAGTAGTATGGTTAGCTCTGGAAACACCATATATTTT,CASSMVSSGNTIYF,.,TRBJ1-3,TRBV19,.
TGTGCCAGCAGTTTCGGGACTAGCGGGGAAGATACGCAGTATTTT,CASSFGTSGEDTQYF,TRBD2,TRBJ2-3,TRBV28,.
TGTGCCAGCAGTTATTCCGAAAACGGGACAGGGGGCAAGAATGGCTACACCTTC,CASSYSENGTGGKNGYTF,TRBD1,TRBJ1-2,TRBV6-9,.
TGCGCCAGCAGCCAAGATCGGACTACAGATACGCAGTATTTT,CASSQDRTTDTQYF,.,TRBJ2-3,TRBV4-3,.
TGTGCCAGCAGCTTAGCTATGTTTCAGGGGCGGATCACCGGGGAGCTGTTTTTT,CASSLAMFQGRITGELFF,.,TRBJ2-2,TRBV7-9,.
TGTGCCAGCAGCTTAGCGAGTGCGGAGCAGTTCTTC,CASSLASAEQFF,.,TRBJ2-1,TRBV7-2,.
TGTGCCAGTAGCCGAAGGGGCCCCACGACAGGTTCAGGGTCTGGGGCCAACGTCCTGACTTTC,CASSRRGPTTGSGSGANVLTF,.,TRBJ2-6,TRBV19,.
TGTGCCAGCAGCGTTCGACCAGCTTGGGGCACTGAAGCTTTCTTT,CASSVRPAWGTEAFF,.,TRBJ1-1,TRBV9,.
TGTGCCAGCAGACGGACTAGCGGGAGTGCAGATACGCAGTATTTT,CASRRTSGSADTQYF,TRBD2,TRBJ2-3,TRBV7-2,.
TGTGCCAGTCGAAGAGCTCTAGTTGCCGAGCAGTACTTC,CASRRALVAEQYF,.,TRBJ2-7,TRBV6-5,.
TGCAGCGCCCAAAGCTTTGACCACTATGGCTACACCTTC,CSAQSFDHYGYTF,.,TRBJ1-2,TRBV29-1,.
TGTGCCAGTCAACCGGGACAGGTATACACTGAAGCTTTCTTT,CASQPGQVYTEAFF,TRBD1,TRBJ1-1,TRBV19,.
TGTGCCAGCAGTACCGATCAGGACACTGAAGCTTTCTTT,CASSTDQDTEAFF,.,TRBJ1-1,TRBV25-1,.
TGCGCCAGCAGCCAAGATGGGGGCGCAACTAATGAAAAACTGTTTTTT,CASSQDGGATNEKLFF,.,TRBJ1-4,TRBV4-3,.
TGTGCCAGCAGCTTGTATCCTCTACCCGACTACACAGATACGCAGTATTTT,CASSLYPLPDYTDTQYF,.,TRBJ2-3,TRBV5-6,.
TGCGCCAGCAGCCCGGGGACCGGGACAGGGGCCTTCGGAAACTATGGCTACACCTTC,CASSPGTGTGAFGNYGYTF,TRBD1,TRBJ1-2,TRBV5-1,.
TGTGCCAGCAGCACTGGACTAAACAATGAGCAGTTCTTC,CASSTGLNNEQFF,.,TRBJ2-1,TRBV7-3,once
TGTGCCAGTAGTATGTACGGGGCCGACTACGAGCAGTACTTC,CASSMYGADYEQYF,.,TRBJ2-7,TRBV19,.
TGTGCCAGCAGTTACCCACACGGGGAGCTGTTTTTT,CASSYPHGELFF,.,TRBJ2-2,TRBV25-1,.
TGTGCCAGCAGCTCAGACAGGTTGGGACAGAGAAACTATGGCTACACCTTC,CASSSDRLGQRNYGYTF,TRBD1,TRBJ1-2,TRBV7-2,.
TGCGCCAGCAATTTGGGACAGACGAACACTGAAGCTTTCTTT,CASNLGQTNTEAFF,TRBD1,TRBJ1-1,TRBV5-1,.
TGCAGCGTTGAACTGGACAGGGTTGAAGATGTGAAAGAGACCCAGTACTTC,CSVELDRVEDVKETQYF,TRBD1,TRBJ2-5,TRBV29-1,.
TGTGCCAGCAGTGTGGACGGGGATGGGGACGTCAGCAATCAGCCCCAGCATTTT,CASSVDGDGDVSNQPQHF,.,TRBJ1-5,TRBV25-1,.
TGTGCCAGCAGCCCGACCGGCGCTGAAGCTTTCTTT,CASSPTGAEAFF,.,TRBJ1-1,TRBV14,few
TGCGCCAGCAGCGATTTACTAGGCTACGAGCAGTACTTC,CASSDLLGYEQYF,.,TRBJ2-7,TRBV4-3,.
TGTGCCACCAGACACCGGGACAGGGACTATGGCTACACCTTC,CATRHRDRDYGYTF,TRBD1,TRBJ1-2,TRBV19,.
TGTGCCAGTAGTATCCGGGGAACCCGGGGCACAGATACGCAGTATTTT,CASSIRGTRGTDTQYF,.,TRBJ2-3,TRBV19,.
TGTGCCAGTCGGTTAGGGACCTCCCTCAATGAGCAGTTCTTC,CASRLGTSLNEQFF,.,TRBJ2-1,TRBV19,once
TGTGCCAGCAGTCCCGGACAGGGGGCGTTTGCTGGCTACACCTTC,CASSPGQGAFAGYTF,TRBD1,TRBJ1-2,TRBV28,few
TGCGCCAGCACCCCACGGACGTACGGAGGGGATGAGCAGTTCTTC,CASTPRTYGGDEQFF,.,TRBJ2-1,TRBV5-1,once
TGCGCCAGCAGTCGGGGTAGCGGGAGAGGTGGGCGGTCAGAGACCCAGTACTTC,CASSRGSGRGGRSETQYF,TRBD2,TRBJ2-5,TRBV4-1,.
TGCGCCAGCAGCCCGCCCAGGACCCACTCTGGGGCCAACGTCCTGACTTTC,CASSPPRTHSGANVLTF,.,TRBJ2-6,TRBV5-1,.
TGTGCCAGCAGTGATGGATTTCTCACTGAAGCTTTCTTT,CASSDGFLTEAFF,.,TRBJ1-1,TRBV25-1,.
TGTGCCACCAGCAGAGTGGGAGGATTCTCCTACAATGAGCAGTTCTTC,CATSRVGGFSYNEQFF,.,TRBJ2-1,TRBV15,.
TGCGCCAGCAGCTTGGAAGCCAACAGCTACGAGCAGTACTTC,CASSLEANSYEQYF,.,TRBJ2-7,TRBV5-1,.
TGTGCCAGCAGCTCCCTCGCCAGGGTACTAGTCTACGAGCAGTACTTC,CASSSLARVLVYEQYF,.,TRBJ2-7,TRBV7-2,.
TGCGCCAGCAGTGGGACTCAGGGCCCACCCCTCCACTTT,CASSGTQGPPLHF,.,TRBJ1-6,TRBV5-1,.
TGTGCCAGCAGTGAACTCGACAGGGGGTATGGCTACACCTTC,CASSELDRGYGYTF,TRBD1,TRBJ1-2,TRBV6-1,.
TGTGCCAGCAGCCTCAGCCTAGGGGAGCAGCCCCAGCATTTT,CASSLSLGEQPQHF,.,TRBJ1-5,TRBV4-2,.
TGTGCCAGCAGCTTAAAGTGGACTAGCGGGCCCAACCGGAGAGAGACCCAGTACTTC,CASSLKWTSGPNRRETQYF,TRBD2,TRBJ2-5,TRBV7-2,.
TGTGCCAGCAGCGTATCGGGACAACCCTATGAAGCTTTCTTT,CASSVSGQPYEAFF,.,TRBJ1-1,TRBV9,few